The 24 T cell receptor beta chains below all came from one sample that was sequenced in a study of molecular identifiers for immune sequencing clone quantification. TCRdb re-called the PCR reads through MiXCR, storing one row per CDR3 protein. The table records tens of thousands of distinct CDR3 sequences, under 25% of them present only once. Sequencing was done on a sample of naive CD8+ T cells from blood, with Jurkat cell RNA spiked in. Stated subset: FACS-sorted CD8+CD4-CCR7+CD45RA+ naive T cells. Every receptor here comes from a human donor in good health. Some libraries in this study had Jurkat cell RNA spiked in.

This clonotype turned up a few times. A much larger clone lies one base from this, so it may be a read error. The V and J genes are TRBV30 and TRBJ1-1; no firm D call. The V end was cut by 7 bases, the J end by 0 bases, with 9 bases between. This CDR3 spans 12 amino acids. The germline V gene encodes CDR1 GTSNPN and CDR2 SVGIG (reference sequence). CDR3 in amino acids: CASERLNTEAFF. The DNA for the CDR3 is TGTGCCTCCGAGAGGTTGAACACTGAAGCTTTCTTT.

This clonotype showed up many times. The V and J genes are TRBV30 and TRBJ1-1, with D possibly TRBD1 on 5 matching bases. The germline V and J ends were trimmed by 0 bases and 5 bases, with 10 bases remaining between them. The length of the CDR3 is 13 residues. Germline V gene data show CDR1 as GTSNPN and CDR2 as SVGIG (reference sequence). The CDR3 DNA reads as TGTGCCTGGAGTGTATTGGAGGGGACTGAAGCTTTCTTT. This translates into CAWSVLEGTEAFF.

Of note for this clonotype: The final CDR3 position lacks the conserved phenylalanine or tryptophan, pointing to a likely read error. The chain joins TRBV4-3 to TRBJ2-4; 8 bases line up with TRBD2. The CDR3 spans 15 residues. Germline V gene sequence: CDR1 LGHNA, CDR2 YSLEER. The CDR3 spells CAGSQDITSGNIQYL. CDR3 DNA sequence: TGCGCCGGCAGCCAAGATATTACTAGCGGAAACATTCAGTACCTC.

The chain couples TRBV13 to TRBJ2-1; D may be TRBD1 (5 bases). The length of the CDR3 is 15 residues. Germline V gene data show CDR1 as PRHDT and CDR2 as FYEKMQ (reference sequence). The V end lost 1 base, the J end lost 15 bases, and 22 bases lay between the germline ends. CDR3 in DNA: TGTGCCAGCAGCTTAGCCCAGACAGAACAGAATGAGTGGTTCTTC. This translates into CASSLAQTEQNEWFF.

This clonotype was recorded at least ten times. This sequence joins TRBV28 and TRBJ2-7, with 8 bases matching TRBD2. V lost 4 bases, J lost 2 bases, and 10 bases stayed unmatched. Per germline, CDR1 MDHEN and CDR2 SYDVKM. The CDR3 has 16 residues. CDR3 sequence: CASSSIPGLGPYEQYF. The CDR3 DNA sequence: TGTGCCAGCAGTTCGATCCCGGGACTAGGGCCCTACGAGCAGTACTTC.

This clonotype was counted ten times or more. The rearrangement joins TRBV7-9 to TRBJ2-1; 8 bases map to TRBD2. J lost 5 bases, V lost 4 bases, and 7 bases had no gene match. CDR3 size: 15 residues. Germline CDR1 SEHNR, CDR2 FQNEAQ (reference sequence). The CDR3 sequence: CASSSSGSSHNEQFF. CDR3 coding DNA: TGTGCCAGCAGCTCGAGCGGGAGTTCCCACAATGAGCAGTTCTTC.

About this clonotype: Since no conserved phenylalanine or tryptophan closes the CDR3, a read error is the likely cause. The V gene is TRBV12-3 or TRBV12-4, the J gene TRBJ1-2; D call uncertain. The CDR3 length is 14 residues. CDR3 in amino acids: CAGSLVTAVYGYTL. The DNA of the CDR3 is TGTGCCGGCAGTTTAGTTACAGCGGTATATGGCTACACCCTC.

There are a few counts of this clonotype. Possible read error: a much larger clone is one base away. The chain's CDR3 is CASSPGDGTQYF. The CDR3 nucleotides read TGTGCCAGCAGCCCCGGCGATGGTACGCAGTATTTT. The chain links TRBV3-1 to TRBJ2-3, with D unclear. Trimming cost V 4 bases and J 8 bases, with 10 bases left between them. The CDR3 runs 12 residues. Germline-derived CDR1 and CDR2 are LGHDT and YNNKEL (reference sequence).

Many counts were recorded for this clonotype. The chain couples TRBV28 to TRBJ2-7; 9 nucleotides line up with TRBD1. The CDR3 is 18 residues long. V lost 1 base and J lost 3; bases outside the gene matches: 13. Per germline, CDR1 MDHEN and CDR2 SYDVKM. Here the CDR3 DNA reads TGTGCCAGCAGTTTATTGTATGTAGGGACAGGGAAGGTCTACGAGCAGTACTTC. Its translation is CASSLLYVGTGKVYEQYF. Using reference TRBV28 and TRBJ2-7 for the parts outside the CDR3, the full variable domain is DVKVTQSSRYLVKRTGEKVFLECVQDMDHENMFWYRQDPGLGLRLIYFSYDVKMKEKGDIPEGYSVSREKKERFSLILESASTNQTSMYLCASSLLYVGTGKVYEQYFGPGTRLTVT.

The sample holds many counts of this clonotype. The chain has TRBV4-1 and TRBJ1-2; the match to TRBD1 covers 8 bases. V trimming: 2 bases; J trimming: 0 bases; junction bases outside the gene matches: 5. The CDR3 has 16 residues. The germline gives CDR1 MGHRA, CDR2 YSYEKL. In DNA form, the CDR3 reads TGCGCCAGCAGCCAAACCCGGACAGGGACTAACTATGGCTACACCTTC. It encodes CASSQTRTGTNYGYTF.

This clonotype appeared many times. The J gene is TRBJ2-1, the V gene TRBV20-1, with D tentatively TRBD1 (5 bases). Germline loops: CDR1 DFQATT, CDR2 SNEGSKA (reference sequence). Trimming took off 1 base at V and 4 bases at J, with 8 bases between the two ends. The length of the CDR3 is 13 residues. CDR3: CSARGGLYNEQFF. As DNA, the CDR3 is TGCAGTGCTAGAGGGGGCCTATACAATGAGCAGTTCTTC.

This clonotype occurred many times. The V gene is TRBV6-6, the J gene TRBJ1-1; 10 bases match TRBD1. The CDR3 consists of 16 residues. The V and J ends lost 2 bases and 3 bases, in that order; junction bases with no gene match: 6. The germline CDR1 and CDR2 sequences are MNHNY and SVGAGI (reference sequence). The CDR3 spells CASSYPTGGADTEAFF. The CDR3 DNA sequence: TGTGCCAGCAGTTACCCGACAGGGGGCGCCGACACTGAAGCTTTCTTT.

Ten or more counts support this clonotype. The rearrangement joins TRBV27 to TRBJ2-3; D remains unclear. Trimming removed 2 bases from V and 0 bases from J, with 12 bases in between. Germline loops: CDR1 MNHEY, CDR2 SMNVEV (reference sequence). CDR3 size: 16 residues. The CDR3 sequence is CASSLALPQSTDTQYF. CDR3 bases: TGTGCCAGCAGTTTAGCTCTACCCCAGAGCACAGATACGCAGTATTTT.

This clonotype was seen many times. The J gene is TRBJ2-4, the V gene TRBV3-1, with 7 bases lining up with TRBD1. Germline CDR1 and CDR2: LGHDT and YNNKEL (reference sequence). The CDR3 has 17 residues. Trimming cost V 0 bases and J 0 bases; bases outside gene matches: 5. As DNA, the CDR3 is TGTGCCAGCAGCCAAGATGACAGGGCCCTAGCCAAAAACATTCAGTACTTC. Its translation: CASSQDDRALAKNIQYF.

Ten or more counts support this clonotype. The CDR3 bases are TGTGCCAGCAGCCCTGGTCTTGACATTCAGTACTTC. Amino acids: CASSPGLDIQYF. The chain combines TRBV6-5 with TRBJ2-4, with D unclear. Germline V gives CDR1 MNHEY, CDR2 SVGAGI. With 6 bases removed from V and 8 bases from J, the gap between germline ends came to 11 bases. The CDR3 spans 12 residues.

This clonotype was detected many times. The chain carries TRBV6-2 or TRBV6-3 and TRBJ1-5; D gene uncertain. Germline CDR1 MNHEY, CDR2 SVGEGT. This CDR3 is built from 15 residues. V was cut by 5 bases and J by 5 bases, with 16 bases left in between. The CDR3 here is CASSDKIHHHQPQHF. The CDR3 DNA sequence: TGTGCCAGCAGTGATAAAATCCATCATCATCAGCCCCAGCATTTT.

At least ten counts were recorded for this clonotype. The genes are TRBV7-9 and TRBJ2-6; D unclear. Trimming took off 5 bases at V and 0 bases at J, with 23 bases between the two ends. Germline V gene lookup returns CDR1 SEHNR and CDR2 FQNEAQ (reference sequence). This CDR3 contains 20 residues. The CDR3 nucleotides are TGTGCCAGCAGCCCACCGGGCCACCCACGTCGCGACTCTGGGGCCAACGTCCTGACTTTC. It specifies CASSPPGHPRRDSGANVLTF.

In this sample, this clonotype turned up many times. The chain recombines TRBV19 with TRBJ2-7, with TRBD1 matching over 8 bases. Germline CDR1 LNHDA, CDR2 SQIVND (reference sequence). V was clipped by 8 bases and J by 3 bases; unmatched bases: 0. This CDR3 comprises 11 residues. CDR3 sequence: CASGQGYEQYF. The CDR3 DNA follows: TGTGCCAGTGGACAGGGCTACGAGCAGTACTTC.

This clonotype was counted between two and nine times. A much larger clone sits a single nucleotide away, making a read error possible. The rearrangement joins TRBV20-1 to TRBJ2-3; 14 bases map to TRBD2. The CDR3 is 17 residues long. Per germline, CDR1 DFQATT and CDR2 SNEGSKA (reference sequence). The chain's CDR3 is CSARGLAGGPSTGTQYF. CDR3 nucleotides: TGCAGTGCTAGAGGACTAGCGGGAGGGCCTAGCACAGGTACGCAGTATTTT.

This clonotype has a count of ten or more. This chain uses TRBV12-3 or TRBV12-4 with TRBJ2-1, with 7 bases lining up with TRBD1. CDR3 length equals 14 residues. V gave up 4 bases and J gave up 6 bases; unmatched junction bases: 6. CDR3 bases: TGTGCCAGCAGTTCTACAGGGGTTAGCAATGAGCAGTTCTTC. Protein: CASSSTGVSNEQFF.

This clonotype was seen many times. The rearrangement links TRBV7-2 to TRBJ2-1; 8 bases align to TRBD2. V gave up 5 bases and J gave up 2 bases; unmatched junction bases: 5. CDR1 and CDR2 (germline): SGHTA, FQGNSA. CDR3 length: 15 residues. The CDR3 nucleotides read TGTGCCAGCAGCCTTAGCGGGACCGCCTACAATGAGCAGTTCTTC. This codes for CASSLSGTAYNEQFF.

This clonotype was counted ten times or more. V usage is TRBV9 and J usage is TRBJ2-4, with 7 bases aligning to TRBD1. Germline lookup yields CDR1 SGDLS and CDR2 YYNGEE. The CDR3 has 16 residues. The junction had 3 bases not matched to a gene; V was cut back by 0 bases and J by 0 bases. CDR3 nucleotide sequence: TGTGCCAGCAGCGTAGGGGACAGCTTAGCCAAAAACATTCAGTACTTC. It specifies CASSVGDSLAKNIQYF.

Ten or more counts support this clonotype. The V gene is TRBV29-1, the J gene TRBJ2-3; TRBD2 aligns across 9 bases. The CDR3 is 14 amino acids. J gave up 11 bases and V 1 base, and 10 bases lay outside the gene matches. Looked up from germline, CDR1 is SQVTM and CDR2 is ANQGSEA. The CDR3 loop is CSVEVAGGGAEQYF. The CDR3 nucleotides read TGCAGCGTTGAAGTTGCGGGGGGGGGCGCCGAGCAGTATTTT.

Turning to this clonotype: Given a much more abundant clone one base away, this may be a read error. The chain combines TRBV13 with TRBJ2-3, with a tentative D call TRBD2 (7 bases). From germline, CDR1 is PRHDT and CDR2 FYEKMQ (reference sequence). The CDR3 has 17 residues. The CDR3: CANSPSDLGGGTDTQYF. In nucleotides, the CDR3 is TGTGCCAACAGCCCGAGTGATCTGGGAGGGGGGACAGATACGCAGTATTTT. Full variable domain (outside the CDR3, taken from reference TRBV13 and TRBJ2-3): AAGVIQSPRHLIKEKRETATLKCYPIPRHDTVYWYQQGPGQDPQFLISFYEKMQSDKGSIPDRFSAQQFSDYHSELNMSSLELGDSALYFCANSPSDLGGGTDTQYFGPGTRLTVL.